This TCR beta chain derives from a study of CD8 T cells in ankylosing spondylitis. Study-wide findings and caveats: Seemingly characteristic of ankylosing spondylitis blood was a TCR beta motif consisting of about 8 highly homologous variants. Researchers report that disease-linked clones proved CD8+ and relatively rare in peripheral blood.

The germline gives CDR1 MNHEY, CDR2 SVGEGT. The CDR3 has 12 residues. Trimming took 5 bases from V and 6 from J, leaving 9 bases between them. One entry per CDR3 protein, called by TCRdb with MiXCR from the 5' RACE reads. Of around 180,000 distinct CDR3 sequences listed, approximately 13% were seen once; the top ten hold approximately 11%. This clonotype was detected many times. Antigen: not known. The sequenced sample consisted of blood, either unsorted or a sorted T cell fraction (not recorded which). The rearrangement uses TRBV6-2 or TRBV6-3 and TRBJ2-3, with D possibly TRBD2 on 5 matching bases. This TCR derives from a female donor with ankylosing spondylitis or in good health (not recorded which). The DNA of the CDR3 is TGTGCCAGCAGTCGCTCGGGGGATACGCAGTATTTT. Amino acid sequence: CASSRSGDTQYF.